This entry lists 18 T cell receptor beta chains sequenced from one sample in a study of cytomegalovirus exposure and HLA in healthy donors. The repertoire was sequenced with immunoSEQ multiplex PCR; TCRdb's copy has only in-frame clones and lacks some. The table has some 240,000 clones, roughly 85% seen once. Material for sequencing was PBMCs. The receptor source for this set is a woman aged 18-29 years in good health and CMV-seronegative.

The chain carries TRBV7-8 and TRBJ1-2, with D unclear. The V gene lost 3 bases and the J gene lost 0 bases, with 11 bases spanning the gap. CDR3 length: 15 residues. Germline CDR1 SGHVS, CDR2 FQNEAQ. In nucleotides, the CDR3 is TGTGCCAGCAGCTTCGGGTACGAACCTAACTATGGCTACACCTTC. The encoded protein is CASSFGYEPNYGYTF.

The chain links TRBV27 to TRBJ1-2; TRBD1 aligns across 10 bases. This CDR3 contains 15 residues. Germline assignment: CDR1 MNHEY and CDR2 SMNVEV (reference sequence). The ends lost 5 bases at V and 5 bases at J; junction bases unmatched: 8. The CDR3 coding sequence is TGTGCCAGCAGTGCCGGGACAGGGGTCGGGTATGGCTACACCTTC. Translating it yields CASSAGTGVGYGYTF.

CDR3 sequence (DNA): TGTGCCTGGAGTGTACGAAGTGAGCAGTTCTTC. Its translation is CAWSVRSEQFF. This chain links TRBV30 with TRBJ2-1; no reliable D call. The CDR3 spans 11 residues. V was shortened by 0 bases and J by 9 bases, with 6 bases between the two germline ends. Germline V lookup: CDR1 GTSNPN, CDR2 SVGIG (reference sequence).

The V call is TRBV18, the J call TRBJ2-1, with 10 bases identical to TRBD2. Germline V gene data show CDR1 as KGHSH and CDR2 as LQKENI. The junction had 8 bases not matched to a gene; V was cut back by 6 bases and J by 6 bases. The length of the CDR3 is 15 residues. The CDR3 here is CASSPTSGIGNEQFF. DNA for the CDR3: TGTGCCAGCTCTCCAACTAGCGGGATAGGCAATGAGCAGTTCTTC.

In this sample, this clone turned up once. The J gene is TRBJ2-5, the V gene TRBV5-6; D is perhaps TRBD1 (6 bases). Germline CDR1 SGHDT, CDR2 YYEEEE. V lost 4 bases and J 4 bases, leaving 14 bases between the germline ends. This CDR3 has 14 residues. CDR3 protein: CASSPGLGAETQYF. In nucleotides, the CDR3 is TGTGCCAGCAGCCCTGGTTTGGGGGCAGAGACCCAGTACTTC. The full variable domain, rest sourced from reference TRBV5-6 and TRBJ2-5, is DAGVTQSPTHLIKTRGQQVTLRCSPKSGHDTVSWYQQALGQGPQFIFQYYEEEERQRGNFPDRFSGHQFPNYSSELNVNALLLGDSALYLCASSPGLGAETQYFGPGTRLLVL.

The sample holds one count of this clone. The chain joins TRBV6-4 to TRBJ1-6; D might be TRBD1 (5 bases). The CDR3 length is 15 residues. With 3 bases removed from V and 8 bases from J, the gap between germline ends came to 14 bases. Germline CDR1 is MRHNA and CDR2 is SNTAGT. CDR3: CASSEVGTGYSPLHF. For the CDR3, the DNA is TGTGCCAGCAGTGAGGTCGGGACGGGATATTCACCCCTCCACTTT.

The V call is TRBV5-1, the J call TRBJ2-5, with 9 bases identical to TRBD2. Trimming cost V 4 bases and J 5 bases; bases outside gene matches: 15. The CDR3 has 17 residues. Germline values: CDR1 SGHRS, CDR2 YFSETQ. CDR3 in amino acids: CASSPGWTSVPGETQYF. As DNA, the CDR3 is TGCGCCAGCAGCCCCGGTTGGACTAGCGTGCCGGGGGAGACCCAGTACTTC.

This clone has a handful of counts. The J gene is TRBJ1-4, the V gene TRBV18; D is ambiguous. The CDR3 is made up of 15 amino acids. Germline loops: CDR1 KGHSH, CDR2 LQKENI. V was pared by 5 bases and J by 0 bases, with 10 bases between. The CDR3 DNA reads as TGTGCCAGCTCAGGGAGGCGTACAACTAATGAAAAACTGTTTTTT. This sequence encodes CASSGRRTTNEKLFF.

The chain carries TRBV11-2 and TRBJ2-2; 8 bases agree with TRBD1. This CDR3 comprises 15 residues. The junction had 3 bases not matched to a gene; V was cut back by 2 bases and J by 4 bases. Germline CDR1 reads SGHAT; CDR2 reads FQNNGV. This chain's CDR3 is CASSLTGGVTGELFF. DNA for the CDR3: TGTGCCAGCAGCTTAACAGGGGGAGTCACCGGGGAGCTGTTTTTT. Based on the CDR3 plus reference TRBV11-2 and TRBJ2-2, the full variable domain is EAGVAQSPRYKIIEKRQSVAFWCNPISGHATLYWYQQILGQGPKLLIQFQNNGVVDDSQLPKDRFSAERLKGVDSTLKIQPAKLEDSAVYLCASSLTGGVTGELFFGEGSRLTVL.

The rearrangement links TRBV5-4 to TRBJ2-1; D remains ambiguous. V was trimmed by 3 bases and J by 7 bases, leaving 8 bases between them. The CDR3 is made up of 12 amino acids. Germline CDR1 and CDR2: SGHNT and YYREEE (reference sequence). The CDR3 DNA is TGTGCCAGCAGCTCGCCGTGGAATGAGCAGTTCTTC. It codes for CASSSPWNEQFF. Full variable domain (missing parts from reference TRBV5-4 and TRBJ2-1): ETGVTQSPTHLIKTRGQQVTLRCSSQSGHNTVSWYQQALGQGPQFIFQYYREEENGRGNFPPRFSGLQFPNYSSELNVNALELDDSALYLCASSSPWNEQFFGPGTRLTVL.

This clone was seen more than once but under ten times. The rearrangement links TRBV25-1 to TRBJ1-2; 12 positions agree with TRBD1. Germline CDR1 reads MGHDK; CDR2 reads SYGVNS. CDR3 length: 18 residues. V lost 5 bases and J lost 0; bases outside the gene matches: 10. CDR3 nucleotide sequence: TGTGCCAGCAGTCCTCCGGGACAGGGGGCTTCTCCTAACTATGGCTACACCTTC. This translates into CASSPPGQGASPNYGYTF.

The chain links TRBV18 to TRBJ1-2; TRBD1 might be the D (5 bases). Germline loops: CDR1 KGHSH, CDR2 LQKENI. Trimming took off 3 bases at V and 4 bases at J, with 9 bases between the two ends. This CDR3 is built from 13 residues. This chain's CDR3 is CASSPGRAYGYTF. As DNA, the CDR3 is TGTGCCAGCTCACCGGGACGGGCCTATGGCTACACCTTC. Combining the CDR3 with reference TRBV18 and TRBJ1-2 gives the whole variable domain NAGVMQNPRHLVRRRGQEARLRCSPMKGHSHVYWYRQLPEEGLKFMVYLQKENIIDESGMPKERFSAEFPKEGPSILRIQQVVRGDSAAYFCASSPGRAYGYTFGSGTRLTVV.

The chain combines TRBV11-2 with TRBJ2-7; D might be TRBD2 (5 bases). Germline V gene lookup returns CDR1 SGHAT and CDR2 FQNNGV. The V end lost 5 bases, the J end lost 3 bases, and 20 bases lay between the germline ends. CDR3 length equals 16 residues. CDR3 DNA sequence: TGTGCCAGCAGCCCAAGAGAGGGTGGACTCCACTACGAGCAGTACTTC. The encoded protein is CASSPREGGLHYEQYF.

The V gene is TRBV7-9, the J gene TRBJ1-5; D is possibly TRBD1 (6 bases). V lost 2 bases to trimming and J lost 1 base, with 18 bases between them. The CDR3 is made up of 18 amino acids. Germline CDR1 and CDR2: SEHNR and FQNEAQ (reference sequence). Written as DNA, the CDR3 is TGTGCCAGCAGCTTAAGTCGCGGGGGGCAATCCAGCAATCAGCCCCAGCATTTT. Protein sequence: CASSLSRGGQSSNQPQHF. The full variable domain, completed using reference TRBV7-9 and TRBJ1-5, is DTGVSQNPRHKITKRGQNVTFRCDPISEHNRLYWYRQTLGQGPEFLTYFQNEAQLEKSRLLSDRFSAERPKGSFSTLEIQRTEQGDSAMYLCASSLSRGGQSSNQPQHFGDGTRLSIL.

The genes are TRBV2 and TRBJ1-2, with 7 bases aligning to TRBD1. The CDR3 is 15 residues long. V was pared by 8 bases and J by 1 base, with 10 bases of the junction left unmatched. Germline assignment: CDR1 SNHLY and CDR2 FYNNEI. CDR3 protein: CASRSDTGVNYGYTF. The CDR3 nucleotides are TGTGCCAGCCGAAGTGACACAGGGGTTAACTATGGCTACACCTTC. The full variable domain, rest sourced from reference TRBV2 and TRBJ1-2, is EPEVTQTPSHQVTQMGQEVILRCVPISNHLYFYWYRQILGQKVEFLVSFYNNEISEKSEIFDDQFSVERPDGSNFTLKIRSTKLEDSAMYFCASRSDTGVNYGYTFGSGTRLTVV.

V and J are TRBV6-6 and TRBJ2-2, with 7 bases fitting TRBD2. Per germline, CDR1 MNHNY and CDR2 SVGAGI (reference sequence). The V and J ends lost 5 bases and 5 bases, in that order; junction bases with no gene match: 5. This CDR3 is built from 14 residues. The CDR3 nucleotides read TGTGCCAGCAGTATGGACGGGAGGACCGGGGAGCTGTTTTTT. Translated, it gives CASSMDGRTGELFF.

This chain uses TRBV5-1 with TRBJ1-2; D gene ambiguous. V shed 4 bases and J shed 6 bases, with 13 bases lying between them. Germline V CDR1 and CDR2: SGHRS, YFSETQ. The CDR3 extends over 13 amino acids. The CDR3 here is CASSRQALDGYTF. Here the CDR3 DNA reads TGCGCCAGCAGCCGCCAGGCCTTAGATGGCTACACCTTC. Looking up the rest from reference TRBV5-1 and TRBJ1-2 gives the full variable domain: KAGVTQTPRYLIKTRGQQVTLSCSPISGHRSVSWYQQTPGQGLQFLFEYFSETQRNKGNFPGRFSGRQFSNSRSEMNVSTLELGDSALYLCASSRQALDGYTFGSGTRLTVV.

The chain has TRBV29-1 and TRBJ2-2, with D possibly called TRBD1 or TRBD2 (5 bases each). The ends were cut back, 7 bases at V and 2 bases at J, with 11 bases in the middle. The CDR3 sequence is 13 residues long. From germline, CDR1 is SQVTM and CDR2 ANQGSEA. DNA for the CDR3: TGCAGCGCTAGGGACCAAAACACCGGGGAGCTGTTTTTT. This encodes CSARDQNTGELFF.